The clone carrying this T cell receptor (beta chain) came up a few times. Its antigen remains unknown. Gene labels here are mouse ones. The DNA ends 4 residues before the CDR3 does, and the rest of the CDR3 is filled in from the germline J gene. Per the germline V gene, CDR1 is NSHNY and CDR2 is SYGAGN. The CDR3 contains 16 residues. V was pared by 0 bases and J by 2 bases, with 2 bases of the junction left unmatched. Extraction and reverse transcription of RNA yielded cDNA as the sequencing template. Using immunoSEQ multiplex PCR, the repertoire was profiled, and TCRdb retains in-frame clones only, with some absent. Sampling found more than 250,000 clones, none seen once. Cells that came from pooled cutaneous lymph nodes were sorted using CD4, CD8alpha, NKG2D, NKG2ACE and other markers. The data stem from a study of CD8+ T cells in alopecia areata. Across the study: Those receiving the skin were approximately 7-11-week-old female C3H/HeJ mice, whose grafts came from roughly 6-13-month-old C3H/HeJ donors with spontaneous alopecia. General study results and limits: Scalp samples also yield sequences from resident alphabeta T cells of normal skin. Affected lesional scalp, above all in alopecia totalis/universalis, was more clonal than normal scalp.

This sequence joins TRBV13-1 and TRBJ2-2; 9 nucleotides match TRBD2. The sequence derives from a C3H/HeJ mouse with alopecia areata. This strain's MHC haplotype is H2-k. Sample: CD4+ T cells sorted from a lymph node. CDR3 in amino acids: CASSDGWGGNTGQLYF. CDR3 DNA, as far as it was read: TGTGCCAGCAGTGATGGCTGGGGGGGGAACACCGGG.